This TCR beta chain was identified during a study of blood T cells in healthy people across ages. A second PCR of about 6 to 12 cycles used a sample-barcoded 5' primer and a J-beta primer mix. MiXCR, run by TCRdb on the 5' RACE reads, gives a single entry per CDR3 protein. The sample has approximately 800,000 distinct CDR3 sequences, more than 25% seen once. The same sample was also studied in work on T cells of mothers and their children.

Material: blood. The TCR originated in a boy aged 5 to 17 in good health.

The CDR3, as DNA: TGTGCCAGCAGTCTCCTGCTAGCGGGGGGGCCCTACGAGCAGTACTTC. This translates into CASSLLLAGGPYEQYF. This chain uses TRBV12-3 or TRBV12-4 with TRBJ2-7, with 12 bases matching TRBD2. The CDR3 runs to 16 residues. V lost 5 bases to trimming and J lost 2 bases; unmatched junction nucleotides: 7.